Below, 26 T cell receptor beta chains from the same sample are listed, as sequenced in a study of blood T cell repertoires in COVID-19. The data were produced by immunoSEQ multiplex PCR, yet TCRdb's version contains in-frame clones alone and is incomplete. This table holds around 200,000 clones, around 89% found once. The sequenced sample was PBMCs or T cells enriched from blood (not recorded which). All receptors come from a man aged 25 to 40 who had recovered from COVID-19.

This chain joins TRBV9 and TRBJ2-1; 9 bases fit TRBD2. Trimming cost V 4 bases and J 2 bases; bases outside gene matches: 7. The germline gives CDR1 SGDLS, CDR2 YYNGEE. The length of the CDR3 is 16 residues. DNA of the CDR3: TGTGCCAGCAGCCCAATAGCGGGAGCGGCCTACAATGAGCAGTTCTTC. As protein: CASSPIAGAAYNEQFF.

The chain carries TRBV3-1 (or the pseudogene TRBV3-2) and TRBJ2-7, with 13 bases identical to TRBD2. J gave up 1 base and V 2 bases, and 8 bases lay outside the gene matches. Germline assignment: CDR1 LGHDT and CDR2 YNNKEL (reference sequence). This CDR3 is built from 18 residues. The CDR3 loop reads CASSQPSGTSGVSYEQYF. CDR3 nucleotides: TGTGCCAGCAGCCAACCCAGCGGGACTAGCGGGGTATCCTACGAGCAGTACTTC.

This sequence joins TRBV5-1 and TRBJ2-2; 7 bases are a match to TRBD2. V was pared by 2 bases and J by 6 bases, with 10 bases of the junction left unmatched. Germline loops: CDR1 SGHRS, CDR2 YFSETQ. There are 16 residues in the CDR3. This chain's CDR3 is CASSLKGAGFAGELFF. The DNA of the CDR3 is TGCGCCAGCAGCTTAAAGGGAGCGGGATTCGCCGGGGAGCTGTTTTTT.

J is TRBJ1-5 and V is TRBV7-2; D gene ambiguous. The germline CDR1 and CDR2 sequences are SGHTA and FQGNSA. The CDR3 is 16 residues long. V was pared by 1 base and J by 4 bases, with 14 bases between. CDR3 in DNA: TGTGCCAGCAGCTTAGTAGAGAGCGGAGGGAATCAGCCCCAGCATTTT. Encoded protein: CASSLVESGGNQPQHF.

For the CDR3, the DNA is TGCGCCAGCAGTTACGGGGACACCGGGGAGCTGTTTTTT. This sequence encodes CASSYGDTGELFF. J is TRBJ2-2 and V is TRBV5-1; TRBD2 is a possible D gene (5 bases). There are 13 residues in the CDR3. V shed 5 bases and J shed 3 bases, with 8 bases lying between them. From germline, CDR1 is SGHRS and CDR2 YFSETQ.

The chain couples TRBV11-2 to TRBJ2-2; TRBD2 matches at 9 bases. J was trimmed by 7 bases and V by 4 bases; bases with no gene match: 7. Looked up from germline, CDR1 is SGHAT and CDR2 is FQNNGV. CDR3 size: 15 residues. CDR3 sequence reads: CASSYAGTSSGELFF. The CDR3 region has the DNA TGTGCCAGCAGCTATGCCGGGACTAGCAGCGGGGAGCTGTTTTTT.

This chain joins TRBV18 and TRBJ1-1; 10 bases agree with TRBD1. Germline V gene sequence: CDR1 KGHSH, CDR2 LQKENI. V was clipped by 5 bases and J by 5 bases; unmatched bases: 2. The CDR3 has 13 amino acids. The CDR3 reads CASSSDRGTEAFF. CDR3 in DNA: TGTGCCAGCTCATCGGACAGGGGGACTGAAGCTTTCTTT.

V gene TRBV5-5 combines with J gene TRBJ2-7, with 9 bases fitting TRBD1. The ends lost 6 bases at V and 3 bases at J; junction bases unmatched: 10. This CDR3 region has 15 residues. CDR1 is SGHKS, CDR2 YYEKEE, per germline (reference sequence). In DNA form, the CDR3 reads TGTGCCAGCACTTCCGCACAGGGGGCTTACTACGAGCAGTACTTC. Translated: CASTSAQGAYYEQYF.

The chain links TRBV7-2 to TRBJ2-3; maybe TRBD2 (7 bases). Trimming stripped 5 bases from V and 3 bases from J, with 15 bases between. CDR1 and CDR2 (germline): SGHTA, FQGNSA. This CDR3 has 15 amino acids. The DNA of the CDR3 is TGTGCCAGCAGCCCCCAGAGGGGGGGGACAGATACGCAGTATTTT. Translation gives CASSPQRGGTDTQYF.

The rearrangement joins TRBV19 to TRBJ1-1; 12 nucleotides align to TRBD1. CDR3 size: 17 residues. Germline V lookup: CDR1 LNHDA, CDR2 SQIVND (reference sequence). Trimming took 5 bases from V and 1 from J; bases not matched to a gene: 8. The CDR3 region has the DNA TGTGCCAGTAGTGCCCGGGACAGGGGGCTACCGAACACTGAAGCTTTCTTT. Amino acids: CASSARDRGLPNTEAFF.

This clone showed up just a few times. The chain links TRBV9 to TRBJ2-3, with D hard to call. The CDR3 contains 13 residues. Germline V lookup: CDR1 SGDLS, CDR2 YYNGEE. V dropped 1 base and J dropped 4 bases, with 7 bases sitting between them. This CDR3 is CASSVLTADTQYF. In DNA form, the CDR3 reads TGTGCCAGCAGCGTACTAACGGCAGATACGCAGTATTTT.

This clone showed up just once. CDR3 region: CASTTAPGDSPLHF. For the CDR3, the DNA is TGTGCCAGCACTACAGCGCCAGGGGATTCACCCCTCCACTTT. V gene TRBV28 combines with J gene TRBJ1-6; the D gene is possibly TRBD1 (6 bases). V shed 7 bases and J shed 8 bases, with 15 bases lying between them. CDR1 and CDR2 (germline): MDHEN, SYDVKM. The CDR3 is made up of 14 amino acids.

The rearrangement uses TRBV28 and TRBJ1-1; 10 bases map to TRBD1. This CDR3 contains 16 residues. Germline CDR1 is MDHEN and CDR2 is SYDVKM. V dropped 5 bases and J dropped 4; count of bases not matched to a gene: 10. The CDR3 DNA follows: TGTGCCAGCAGTAGCGGAACCCGGGACAGGGGCACTGAAGCTTTCTTT. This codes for CASSSGTRDRGTEAFF.

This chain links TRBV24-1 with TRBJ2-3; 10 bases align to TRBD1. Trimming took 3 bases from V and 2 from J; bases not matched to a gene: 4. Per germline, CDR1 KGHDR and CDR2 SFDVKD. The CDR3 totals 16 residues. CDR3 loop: CATSDQDRGDTDTQYF. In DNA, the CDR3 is TGTGCCACCAGTGATCAGGACAGGGGGGACACAGATACGCAGTATTTT.

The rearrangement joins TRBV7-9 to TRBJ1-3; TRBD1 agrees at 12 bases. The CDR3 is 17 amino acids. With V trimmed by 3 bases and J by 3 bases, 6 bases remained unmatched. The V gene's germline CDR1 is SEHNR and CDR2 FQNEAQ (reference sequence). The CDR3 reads CASSFRGQGAYGNTIYF. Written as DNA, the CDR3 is TGTGCCAGCAGCTTCCGGGGACAGGGGGCTTATGGAAACACCATATATTTT.

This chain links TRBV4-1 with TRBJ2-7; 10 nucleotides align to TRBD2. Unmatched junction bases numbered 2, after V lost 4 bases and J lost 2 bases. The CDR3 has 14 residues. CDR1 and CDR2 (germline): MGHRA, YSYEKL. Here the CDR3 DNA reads TGCGCCAGCAGCCCAACTAGCGGGGCCTACGAGCAGTACTTC. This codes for CASSPTSGAYEQYF.

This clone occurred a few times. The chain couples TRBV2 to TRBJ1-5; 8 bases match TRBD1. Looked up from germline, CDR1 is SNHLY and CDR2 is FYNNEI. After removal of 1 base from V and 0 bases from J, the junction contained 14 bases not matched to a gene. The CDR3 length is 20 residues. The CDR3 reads CASSEDWGQETIFSNQPQHF. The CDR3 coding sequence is TGTGCCAGCAGTGAAGATTGGGGACAGGAAACAATTTTTAGCAATCAGCCCCAGCATTTT.

CDR3 DNA: TGTGCCAGCAGTTTAGCGGTTACCTACGAGCAGTACTTC. It is translated as CASSLAVTYEQYF. The chain joins TRBV27 to TRBJ2-7; no clear D gene. The V gene lost 2 bases and the J gene lost 2 bases, with 7 bases spanning the gap. Per germline, CDR1 MNHEY and CDR2 SMNVEV (reference sequence). The CDR3 extends over 13 amino acids.

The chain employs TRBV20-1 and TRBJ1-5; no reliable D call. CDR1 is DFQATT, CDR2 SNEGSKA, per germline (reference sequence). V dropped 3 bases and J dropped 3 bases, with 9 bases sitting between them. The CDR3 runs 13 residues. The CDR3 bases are TGCAGTGCTAGTCCGGGTCCCAATCAGCCCCAGCATTTT. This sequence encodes CSASPGPNQPQHF.

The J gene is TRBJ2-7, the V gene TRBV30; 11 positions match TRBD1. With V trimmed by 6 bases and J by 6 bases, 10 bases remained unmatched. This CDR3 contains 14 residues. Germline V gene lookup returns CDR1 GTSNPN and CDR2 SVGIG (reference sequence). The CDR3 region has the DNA TGTGCCTGTCAAAAGGACAGGGGGCTTTCCGAGCAGTACTTC. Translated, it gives CACQKDRGLSEQYF. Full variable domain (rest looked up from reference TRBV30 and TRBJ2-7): SQTIHQWPATLVQPVGSPLSLECTVEGTSNPNLYWYRQAAGRGLQLLFYSVGIGQISSEVPQNLSASRPQDRQFILSSKKLLLSDSGFYLCACQKDRGLSEQYFGPGTRLTVT.

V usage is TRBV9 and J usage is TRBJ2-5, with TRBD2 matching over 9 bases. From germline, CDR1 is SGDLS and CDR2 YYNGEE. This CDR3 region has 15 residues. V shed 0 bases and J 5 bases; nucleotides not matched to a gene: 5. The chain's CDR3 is CASSVDASGTETQYF. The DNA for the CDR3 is TGTGCCAGCAGCGTAGATGCTAGCGGGACTGAGACCCAGTACTTC. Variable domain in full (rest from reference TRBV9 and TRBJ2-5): DSGVTQTPKHLITATGQRVTLRCSPRSGDLSVYWYQQSLDQGLQFLIQYYNGEERAKGNILERFSAQQFPDLHSELNLSSLELGDSALYFCASSVDASGTETQYFGPGTRLLVL.

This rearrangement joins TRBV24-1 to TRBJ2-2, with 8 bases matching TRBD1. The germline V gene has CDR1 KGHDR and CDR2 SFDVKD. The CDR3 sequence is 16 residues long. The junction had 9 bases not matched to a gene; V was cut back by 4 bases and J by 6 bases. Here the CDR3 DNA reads TGTGCCACCAGTGACCGCCTACAGGGGGAGGCCGGGGAGCTGTTTTTT. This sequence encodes CATSDRLQGEAGELFF.

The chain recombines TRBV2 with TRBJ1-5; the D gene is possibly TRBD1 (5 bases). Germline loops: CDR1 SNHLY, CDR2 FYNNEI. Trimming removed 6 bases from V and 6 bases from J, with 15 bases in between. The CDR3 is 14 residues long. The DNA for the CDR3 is TGTGCCAGCAGCAGGGCCACGGGGGGTCAGCCCCAGCATTTT. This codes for CASSRATGGQPQHF.

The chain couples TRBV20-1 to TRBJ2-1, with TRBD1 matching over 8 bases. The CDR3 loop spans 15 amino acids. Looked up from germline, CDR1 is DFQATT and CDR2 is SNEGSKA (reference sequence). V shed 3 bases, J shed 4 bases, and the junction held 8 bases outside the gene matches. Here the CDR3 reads CSASKPQGAYNEQFF. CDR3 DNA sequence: TGCAGTGCTAGTAAACCTCAGGGGGCTTACAATGAGCAGTTCTTC.

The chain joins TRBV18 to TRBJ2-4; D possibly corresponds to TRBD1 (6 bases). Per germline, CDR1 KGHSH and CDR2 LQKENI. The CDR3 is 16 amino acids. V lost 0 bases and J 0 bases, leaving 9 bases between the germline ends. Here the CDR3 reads CASSPPGHLAKNIQYF. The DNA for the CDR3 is TGTGCCAGCTCACCACCGGGACATTTAGCCAAAAACATTCAGTACTTC.

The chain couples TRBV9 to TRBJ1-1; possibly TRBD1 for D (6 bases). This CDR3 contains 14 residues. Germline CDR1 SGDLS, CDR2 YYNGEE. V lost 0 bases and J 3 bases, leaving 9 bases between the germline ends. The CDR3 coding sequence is TGTGCCAGCAGCGTAGGGACAGCACACACTGAAGCTTTCTTT. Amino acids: CASSVGTAHTEAFF.